Sequencing of this TCR beta chain was carried out in a study of blood T cell repertoires in COVID-19. Sequencing was performed with immunoSEQ multiplex PCR; in TCRdb, only in-frame clones are kept and a portion is missing. The data contain 180,000 or so clones, around 82% of them singletons. Per the germline V gene, CDR1 is MNHEY and CDR2 is SVGAGI. Trimming removed 2 bases at V and 7 bases at J, with 17 bases between. CDR3 length equals 15 residues. The sequence derives from a man in his forties who had recovered from COVID-19. Sequencing input: PBMCs or T cells enriched from blood (not recorded which). This rearrangement joins TRBV6-5 to TRBJ1-2; D perhaps matches TRBD1 (5 bases). The CDR3 region has the DNA TGTGCCAGCAGTTACGATTGGCTCAGGGTCGGTGGCTACACCTTC. Protein sequence: CASSYDWLRVGGYTF.